A selection of T cell receptor beta chains follows, all from one sample in a study of blood T cells in healthy people across ages. TCRdb reprocessed the 5' RACE reads via MiXCR and lists one record per CDR3 protein. This table holds about 1.8 million distinct CDR3 sequences, 40% to 55% found once. Sequencing was done on a sample of blood. Receptor source: a woman between 40 and 55 years old in good health. The CDR3 runs from the conserved cysteine through the conserved F or W. The order of the fields is V gene, clone size, J gene, CDR3 length, D gene, CDR3 DNA, CDR3 protein. The D gene is left open where the match is weak. Clone size is given for some rows only: seen once, a few or many times, or a class if the clone is expanded.

TRBV28	once	TRBJ2-7	17	.	TGTGCCAGCACCCAAGGGGCGGTCACAACCCGACCCTACGAGCAGTACTTC	CASTQGAVTTRPYEQYF
TRBV7-2	few	TRBJ1-6	15	TRBD1	TGTGCCAGCAGCTTAGGGACAGGGACGAATTCACCCCTCCACTTT	CASSLGTGTNSPLHF
TRBV28	once	TRBJ1-2	14	TRBD1	TGTGCCAGCAGGCCAGGGGGCCCCTTCTATGGCTACACCTTC	CASRPGGPFYGYTF
TRBV6-2/TRBV6-3	.	TRBJ2-1	13	.	TGTGCCAGCAGTACAACTTACGTATCTGAGCAGTTCTTC	CASSTTYVSEQFF
TRBV20-1	.	TRBJ2-1	15	TRBD2	TGCAGTGCTAAACTACTAGCGGGCCGATACAATAAGCAGTTCTTC	CSAKLLAGRYNKQFF
TRBV4-2	few	TRBJ2-1	15	TRBD2	TGTGCCAGCAGCCAGTCTAGCGGGGGGAGGCATGAGCAGTTCTTC	CASSQSSGGRHEQFF
TRBV6-5	.	TRBJ2-1	13	.	TGTGCCAGCAGTTACAACGGGCCCAATTTTCAGTTCTTC	CASSYNGPNFQFF
TRBV28	few	TRBJ2-7	14	.	TGTGCCAGCAGTTTGGATAGGGTGTCGGACGAGCAGTACTTC	CASSLDRVSDEQYF
TRBV14	.	TRBJ2-1	15	.	TGTGCCAGCAGCCAAACAGGGACGGCCTACAATGAGCAGTTCTTC	CASSQTGTAYNEQFF
TRBV4-1	.	TRBJ2-7	16	.	TGCGCCAGCAGCCACCACTCGGGACCCGGACCCTACGAGCAGTACTTC	CASSHHSGPGPYEQYF
TRBV20-1	.	TRBJ2-3	13	.	TGCAGTGCTAGATCCATGAGCACAGATACGCAGTATTTT	CSARSMSTDTQYF
TRBV29-1	once	TRBJ1-2	14	.	TGCAGCGTTGGAACGACAGACGAAAGCTATGGCTACACCTTC	CSVGTTDESYGYTF
TRBV21-1	.	TRBJ2-5	13	.	TGTGCCACCCCGACCTTATACCAAGAGACCCAGTACTTC	CATPTLYQETQYF
TRBV13	.	TRBJ2-7	13	.	TGTGCCAGCAGCACGGGACGTGGCTACGAGCAGTACTTC	CASSTGRGYEQYF
TRBV28	few	TRBJ2-6	16	.	TGTGCCAGCAGTTCCGGTGTAGAATCTGGGGCCAACGTCCTGACTTTC	CASSSGVESGANVLTF
TRBV12-3/TRBV12-4	.	TRBJ1-6	12	.	TGCGCCAGCAGCCTGGAGGCTTCACCCCTCCACTTT	CASSLEASPLHF
TRBV7-6	.	TRBJ2-7	14	.	TGTGCCAGCAGCTTAGCCCACCTAAATTACGAGCAGTACTTC	CASSLAHLNYEQYF
TRBV4-1	.	TRBJ1-6	16	.	TGCGCCAGCAGCCAAGATGCAGGAGGGAGTAATTCACCCCTCCACTTT	CASSQDAGGSNSPLHF
TRBV7-9	.	TRBJ2-5	16	.	TGTGCCAGCAGCTACGGGACTGGGGCTCTCCAAGAGACCCAGTACTTC	CASSYGTGALQETQYF
TRBV5-1	.	TRBJ2-3	14	.	TGCGCCAGCAGGGTGGAGTACAGCACAGATACGCAGTATTTT	CASRVEYSTDTQYF
TRBV27	few	TRBJ1-2	11	.	TGTGCCAGCAGTTCAGGGAGCGGCTACACCTTC	CASSSGSGYTF
TRBV9	.	TRBJ2-1	16	TRBD2	TGTGCCGGCAGCGTAGATAGCGGGGGGGATGTTGATGAGCAGTTCTTC	CAGSVDSGGDVDEQFF
TRBV6-6	.	TRBJ1-1	15	.	TGTGCCAGCACCAGGGAGGGACTCCCCCACACTGAAGCTTTCTTT	CASTREGLPHTEAFF
TRBV2	.	TRBJ2-7	14	.	TGTGCCAGCAGTGAGCCTTTCAGGGCCTACGAGCAGTACTTC	CASSEPFRAYEQYF